This is a list of T cell receptor beta chains from one sample in a study of cytomegalovirus exposure and HLA in healthy donors. Assay used: immunoSEQ multiplex PCR; TCRdb lists only in-frame clones, some missing. This table has 120,000 or so clones, roughly 83% appearing once. The sample taken for sequencing was PBMCs. The receptors stem from a young man in good health and CMV-seropositive. The CDR3 runs from the conserved cysteine through the conserved F or W. The D gene is left open where the match is weak. For some rows the clone size is stated as once, few or many, or as a class when expanded; others skip it.

clone size | J gene | D gene | V gene | CDR3 protein | CDR3 DNA
- | TRBJ1-5 | - | TRBV7-2 | CASSLVPGNQPQHF | TGTGCCAGCAGCTTAGTACCAGGCAATCAGCCCCAGCATTTT
- | TRBJ1-2 | - | TRBV10-3 | CAISENTGSNYGYTF | TGTGCCATCAGTGAGAACACAGGTTCTAACTATGGCTACACCTTC
- | TRBJ1-1 | - | TRBV7-9 | CASSPPSDTEAFF | TGTGCCAGCAGCCCCCCGTCCGACACTGAAGCTTTCTTT
- | TRBJ2-2 | TRBD1 | TRBV6-5 | CASRTGTGHTGELFF | TGTGCCAGCAGAACCGGGACAGGGCATACCGGGGAGCTGTTTTTT
once | TRBJ1-2 | - | TRBV6-1 | CASSEAPQGLYGYTF | TGTGCCAGCAGTGAAGCTCCGCAGGGGCTCTATGGCTACACCTTC
- | TRBJ1-2 | - | TRBV30 | CAWSVGAGKSDGYTF | TGTGCCTGGAGTGTTGGGGCAGGGAAATCCGATGGCTACACCTTC
- | TRBJ2-1 | - | TRBV19 | CASSMGDSYNEQFF | TGTGCCAGTAGTATGGGAGACTCCTACAATGAGCAGTTCTTC
- | TRBJ1-2 | TRBD1 | TRBV10-3 | CAISPGGYGYTF | TGTGCCATCAGCCCAGGGGGCTATGGCTACACCTTC
- | TRBJ2-7 | - | TRBV15 | CATSNRQVYEQYF | TGTGCCACCAGCAACCGACAGGTTTACGAGCAGTACTTC
- | TRBJ1-5 | - | TRBV5-6 | CASSSEGDGNQPQHF | TGTGCCAGCAGCTCGGAAGGGGATGGGAATCAGCCCCAGCATTTT
- | TRBJ1-2 | TRBD1 | TRBV29-1 | CSVVEGAPSNYGYTF | TGCAGCGTAGTCGAGGGGGCCCCCTCTAACTATGGCTACACCTTC
- | TRBJ1-1 | TRBD1 | TRBV4-1 | CASSSTGGSTEAFF | TGCGCCAGCAGTTCCACAGGGGGCAGCACTGAAGCTTTCTTT
- | TRBJ1-2 | - | TRBV4-1 | CASSQVGAGIEHGYTF | TGCGCCAGCAGCCAAGTTGGGGCGGGGATTGAGCATGGCTACACCTTC
- | TRBJ1-1 | TRBD1 | TRBV5-1 | CASSKGQALMNTEAFF | TGCGCCAGCAGCAAAGGACAGGCCTTGATGAACACTGAAGCTTTCTTT
- | TRBJ1-1 | - | TRBV19 | CASSLSFPTEAFF | TGTGCCAGTAGTCTTTCCTTCCCCACTGAAGCTTTCTTT
few | TRBJ1-1 | - | TRBV28 | CASSLPYTEAFF | TGTGCCAGCAGTTTACCGTACACTGAAGCTTTCTTT
- | TRBJ1-2 | TRBD1 | TRBV7-9 | CASSLAPGGNGYTF | TGTGCCAGCAGCTTAGCGCCAGGGGGAAATGGCTACACCTTC
few | TRBJ1-1 | TRBD1 | TRBV29-1 | CSVEEADRANTEAFF | TGCAGCGTTGAAGAGGCTGACAGGGCGAACACTGAAGCTTTCTTT
once | TRBJ1-2 | TRBD1 | TRBV4-1 | CASSQEGAGNYGYTF | TGCGCCAGCAGCCAGGAGGGGGCGGGGAACTATGGCTACACCTTC
- | TRBJ2-7 | TRBD2 | TRBV5-4 | CASSSGLAGVEQYF | TGTGCCAGCAGCTCGGGACTAGCGGGGGTCGAGCAGTACTTC
- | TRBJ1-2 | - | TRBV6-8 | CASSYSGHFYINYGYTF | TGTGCCAGCAGTTACTCGGGACACTTCTACATAAACTATGGCTACACCTTC
- | TRBJ2-1 | TRBD2 | TRBV5-1 | CASSFWGLAGDNEQFF | TGCGCCAGCAGCTTCTGGGGACTAGCGGGGGACAATGAGCAGTTCTTC
- | TRBJ2-1 | TRBD2 | TRBV7-9 | CASSLAGTYNEQFF | TGTGCCAGCAGCCTAGCGGGGACTTACAATGAGCAGTTCTTC
- | TRBJ2-5 | - | TRBV18 | CASSPPVTGQETQYF | TGTGCCAGCTCACCACCCGTGACAGGCCAAGAGACCCAGTACTTC
- | TRBJ1-1 | TRBD1 | TRBV19 | CASNLQGAGNTEAFF | TGTGCCAGTAATCTACAGGGGGCCGGGAACACTGAAGCTTTCTTT
- | TRBJ2-3 | TRBD1 | TRBV7-9 | CASSHPPTGPAQYF | TGTGCCAGCAGCCACCCTCCGACAGGGCCCGCGCAGTATTTT
- | TRBJ2-1 | TRBD2 | TRBV2 | CASSPLAGGPNEQFF | TGTGCCAGCAGCCCCTTAGCGGGGGGGCCAAATGAGCAGTTCTTC
- | TRBJ2-4 | TRBD1 | TRBV28 | CASNPSTGSNIQYF | TGTGCCAGCAACCCCTCGACAGGGAGCAACATTCAGTACTTC
- | TRBJ2-3 | - | TRBV4-1 | CASSRPGVGTQYF | TGCGCCAGCAGCCGGCCCGGGGTTGGTACGCAGTATTTT
many | TRBJ1-4 | - | TRBV6-1 | CASSTRPGEKLFF | TGTGCCAGCAGTACGCGACCGGGTGAAAAACTGTTTTTT
- | TRBJ1-4 | - | TRBV29-1 | CSVDSGPLFF | TGCAGCGTTGATTCAGGGCCACTGTTTTTT
- | TRBJ2-7 | - | TRBV19 | CASSIAGPFSRGYEQYF | TGTGCCAGTAGTATAGCAGGTCCGTTCAGTAGGGGGTACGAGCAGTACTTC
- | TRBJ1-4 | - | TRBV28 | CASSLTVNEKLFF | TGTGCCAGCAGTTTGACAGTTAATGAAAAACTGTTTTTT
- | TRBJ1-3 | - | TRBV4-1 | CASSRPGRTAPGNTIYF | TGCGCCAGCAGCAGGCCGGGGAGGACGGCCCCTGGAAACACCATATATTTT
- | TRBJ2-4 | - | TRBV5-8 | CASSPDTFTLSIQYF | TGTGCCAGCAGCCCGGACACGTTCACGTTGTCCATTCAGTACTTC
- | TRBJ2-7 | TRBD1 | TRBV5-4 | CASSPGQDYEQYF | TGTGCCAGCAGCCCTGGACAGGACTACGAGCAGTACTTC
- | TRBJ2-3 | TRBD1 | TRBV6-4 | CASSDSTTGGDVGVQYF | TGTGCCAGCAGTGACTCCACGACAGGGGGGGACGTAGGTGTGCAGTATTTT
- | TRBJ2-7 | - | TRBV5-1 | CASSLGLGAYEQYF | TGCGCCAGCAGCTTGGGACTGGGGGCATACGAGCAGTACTTC
- | TRBJ2-5 | TRBD2 | TRBV7-3 | CASSFLAGEGETQYF | TGTGCCAGCAGCTTTTTAGCGGGGGAGGGAGAGACCCAGTACTTC
- | TRBJ1-1 | - | TRBV19 | CASSTLSYYRTSEAFF | TGTGCCAGTAGTACCCTTTCATACTACAGGACCTCTGAAGCTTTCTTT
few | TRBJ2-2 | TRBD1 | TRBV5-6 | CASSERQGAAGELFF | TGTGCCAGCAGCGAGCGACAGGGGGCAGCCGGGGAGCTGTTTTTT